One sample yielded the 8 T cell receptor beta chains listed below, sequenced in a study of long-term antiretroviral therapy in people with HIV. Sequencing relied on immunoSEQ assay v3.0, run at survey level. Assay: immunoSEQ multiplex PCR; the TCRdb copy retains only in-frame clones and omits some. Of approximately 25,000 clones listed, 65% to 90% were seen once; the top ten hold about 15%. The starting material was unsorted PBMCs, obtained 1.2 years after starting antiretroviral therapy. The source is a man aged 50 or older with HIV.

CDR3 DNA sequence: TGTGCCAGCAGCGTAAAAGAGTGGGGGACCGGGGAGCTGTTTTTT. This translates into CASSVKEWGTGELFF. The rearrangement uses TRBV9 and TRBJ2-2, with D possibly being TRBD1 or TRBD2 (5 bases each). The CDR3 length is 15 residues. CDR1 and CDR2 from the germline V gene are SGDLS and YYNGEE. V lost 1 base to trimming and J lost 5 bases, with 12 bases between them.

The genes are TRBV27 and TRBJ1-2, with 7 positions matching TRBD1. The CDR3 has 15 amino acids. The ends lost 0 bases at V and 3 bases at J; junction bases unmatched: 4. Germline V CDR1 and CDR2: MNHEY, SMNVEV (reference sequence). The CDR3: CASSLSSRGDYGYTF. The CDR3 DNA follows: TGTGCCAGCAGTTTATCGAGCAGGGGGGACTATGGCTACACCTTC.

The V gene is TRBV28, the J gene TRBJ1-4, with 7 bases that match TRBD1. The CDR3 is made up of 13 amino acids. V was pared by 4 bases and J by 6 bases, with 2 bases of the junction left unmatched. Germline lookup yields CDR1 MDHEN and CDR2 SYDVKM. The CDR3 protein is CASSSGQDEKLFF. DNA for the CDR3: TGTGCCAGCAGTTCTGGACAGGATGAAAAACTGTTTTTT.

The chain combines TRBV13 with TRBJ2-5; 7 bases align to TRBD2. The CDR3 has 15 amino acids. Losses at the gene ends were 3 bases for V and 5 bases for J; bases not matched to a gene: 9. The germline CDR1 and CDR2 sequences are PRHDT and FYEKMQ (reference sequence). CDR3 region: CASSLQVLGGETQYF. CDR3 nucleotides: TGTGCCAGCAGCTTGCAGGTCCTCGGGGGGGAGACCCAGTACTTC.

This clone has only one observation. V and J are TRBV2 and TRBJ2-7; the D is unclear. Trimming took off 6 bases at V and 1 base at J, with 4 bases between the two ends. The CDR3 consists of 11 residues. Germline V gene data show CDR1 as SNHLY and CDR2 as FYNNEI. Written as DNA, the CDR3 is TGTGCCAGCAGCTTATCCTACGAGCAGTACTTC. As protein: CASSLSYEQYF. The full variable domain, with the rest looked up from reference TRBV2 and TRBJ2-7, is EPEVTQTPSHQVTQMGQEVILRCVPISNHLYFYWYRQILGQKVEFLVSFYNNEISEKSEIFDDQFSVERPDGSNFTLKIRSTKLEDSAMYFCASSLSYEQYFGPGTRLTVT.

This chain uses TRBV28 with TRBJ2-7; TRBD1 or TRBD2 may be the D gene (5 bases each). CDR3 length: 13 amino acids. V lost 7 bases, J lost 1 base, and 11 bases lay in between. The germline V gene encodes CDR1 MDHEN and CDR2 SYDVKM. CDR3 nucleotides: TGTGCCAGCAACCGGGACCGTTCCTACGAGCAGTACTTC. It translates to CASNRDRSYEQYF.

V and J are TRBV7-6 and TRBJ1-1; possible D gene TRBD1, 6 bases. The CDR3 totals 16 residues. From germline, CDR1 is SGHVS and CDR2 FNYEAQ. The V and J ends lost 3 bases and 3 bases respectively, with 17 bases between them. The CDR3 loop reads CASSLGAGTPDTEAFF. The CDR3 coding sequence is TGTGCCAGCAGCTTGGGCGCCGGGACACCGGACACTGAAGCTTTCTTT.

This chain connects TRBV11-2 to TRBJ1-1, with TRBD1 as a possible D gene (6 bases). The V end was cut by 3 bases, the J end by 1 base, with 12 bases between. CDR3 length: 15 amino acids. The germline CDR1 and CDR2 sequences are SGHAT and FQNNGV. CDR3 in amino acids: CASSFRGAANTEAFF. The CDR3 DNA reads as TGTGCCAGCAGCTTTCGGGGGGCCGCGAACACTGAAGCTTTCTTT.